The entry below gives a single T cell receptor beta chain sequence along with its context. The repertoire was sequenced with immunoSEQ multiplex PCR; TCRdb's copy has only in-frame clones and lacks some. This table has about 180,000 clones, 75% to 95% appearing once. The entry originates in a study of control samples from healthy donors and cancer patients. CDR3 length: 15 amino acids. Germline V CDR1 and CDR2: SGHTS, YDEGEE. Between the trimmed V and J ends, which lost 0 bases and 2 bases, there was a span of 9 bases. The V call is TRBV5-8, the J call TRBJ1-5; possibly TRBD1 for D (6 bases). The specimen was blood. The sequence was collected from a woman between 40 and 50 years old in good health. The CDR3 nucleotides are TGTGCCAGCAGCTTGGCATGGACAGGCAATCAGCCCCAGCATTTT. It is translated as CASSLAWTGNQPQHF.